These 2 T cell receptor beta chains originate from one sample sequenced in a study of cytotoxic CD8 clonotypes in ibrutinib-treated CLL. The method was immunoSEQ multiplex PCR; TCRdb's version includes in-frame clones alone and lacks a portion of them. In the table there are 150,000 to 250,000 clones, approximately 68% of which are singletons. This specimen consisted of PBMCs, obtained after 24 months of ibrutinib treatment. The receptors originated from a human donor with chronic lymphocytic leukemia.

The chain uses TRBV7-9 and TRBJ2-3, with D maybe TRBD2 (5 bases). Germline CDR1 reads SEHNR; CDR2 reads FQNEAQ (reference sequence). CDR3 size: 14 residues. Trimming left V 8 bases short and J 2 bases short, with 14 bases between. CDR3 coding DNA: TGTGCCAGCCAGACTCCGGGGTACACAGATACGCAGTATTTT. Residues: CASQTPGYTDTQYF.

This clone was observed once. The rearrangement links TRBV6-5 to TRBJ1-5; unclear D gene. This CDR3 comprises 13 residues. The V end lost 4 bases, the J end lost 4 bases, and 8 bases lay between the germline ends. Germline values: CDR1 MNHEY, CDR2 SVGAGI. This chain's CDR3 is CASSSWENQPQHF. The CDR3 DNA reads TGTGCCAGCAGTTCCTGGGAGAATCAGCCCCAGCATTTT.